Each of the 25 T cell receptor beta chains below was sequenced from the same sample in a study of T cell repertoires in cytomegalovirus infection. TCRdb re-analysed the reads in MiXCR, keeping a single row per CDR3 protein. The sample has some 940,000 distinct CDR3 sequences, about a third seen once; the top ten hold about an eighth. These TCRs are of unknown antigen specificity. Here the sequenced sample was cultured CD8+ T cells from PBMCs, taken from culture after CMV antigen stimulation. These receptors came from a human donor in good health (CMV status not recorded). Some clones in this sample may be carry-over from other donors' samples.

The chain joins TRBV6-5 to TRBJ1-6; tentatively, D is TRBD1 (5 bases). The V gene's germline CDR1 is MNHEY and CDR2 SVGAGI. This CDR3 has 14 amino acids. Trimming left V 5 bases short and J 9 bases short, with 14 bases between. Here the CDR3 DNA reads TGTGCCAGCAGTACCGGGACTAGGCGTTCACCCCTCCACTTT. It translates to CASSTGTRRSPLHF.

J is TRBJ2-7 and V is TRBV2, with 11 bases aligning to TRBD2. The germline V gene has CDR1 SNHLY and CDR2 FYNNEI. The V segment lost 6 bases and the J segment 0 bases; nucleotides outside the gene matches: 4. This CDR3 is built from 15 residues. The CDR3 DNA reads TGTGCCAGCAGGCCCGGGACTAGCGGCTCCTACGAGCAGTACTTC. This translates into CASRPGTSGSYEQYF.

Many counts were recorded for this clonotype. V is TRBV7-9 and J is TRBJ1-1; D call uncertain. V shed 4 bases and J shed 3 bases, with 15 bases lying between them. Germline assignment: CDR1 SEHNR and CDR2 FQNEAQ (reference sequence). The CDR3 loop spans 15 amino acids. The CDR3 loop reads CASSSPSGRDTEAFF. The CDR3 DNA follows: TGTGCCAGCAGCTCCCCGAGCGGAAGGGACACTGAAGCTTTCTTT.

V gene TRBV12-3 or TRBV12-4 combines with J gene TRBJ2-1; no clear D. The V end was cut by 7 bases, the J end by 4 bases, with 14 bases between. This CDR3 contains 14 residues. In DNA form, the CDR3 reads TGTGCCAGCAACCGGGTTGGAGAATACAATGAGCAGTTCTTC. This translates into CASNRVGEYNEQFF.

The rearrangement joins TRBV9 to TRBJ2-1; TRBD2 aligns across 9 bases. Trimming at V came to 0 bases and at J to 8 bases, leaving 12 bases not matched to a gene. There are 17 residues in the CDR3. Germline CDR1 reads SGDLS; CDR2 reads YYNGEE. In nucleotides, the CDR3 is TGTGCCAGCAGCGTAGAGGGGGGCGGGGGGGCCACTTATGAGCAGTTCTTC. This codes for CASSVEGGGGATYEQFF.

There are many counts of this clonotype. The chain recombines TRBV12-3 or TRBV12-4 with TRBJ2-3, with 13 bases matching TRBD2. V lost 4 bases, J lost 5 bases, and 3 bases stayed unmatched. The CDR3 length is 15 residues. In nucleotides, the CDR3 is TGTGCCAGCAGTTCCGGACTAGCGGGGGTAGATACGCAGTATTTT. It codes for CASSSGLAGVDTQYF.

The J gene is TRBJ2-2, the V gene TRBV7-9, with 7 bases identical to TRBD1. This CDR3 contains 16 residues. V shed 3 bases and J 2 bases; nucleotides not matched to a gene: 6. Per germline, CDR1 SEHNR and CDR2 FQNEAQ (reference sequence). CDR3 nucleotide sequence: TGTGCCAGCAGCTTCACCGGGACAGACAACACCGGGGAGCTGTTTTTT. It is translated as CASSFTGTDNTGELFF.

This clonotype appeared a few times. The V gene is TRBV6-1, the J gene TRBJ1-2; 7 bases map to TRBD1. The CDR3 extends over 13 amino acids. With 5 bases clipped from V and 7 bases from J, the junction kept 7 bases outside the gene matches. Germline V gene lookup returns CDR1 MNHNS and CDR2 SASEGT. CDR3 loop: CASSWTGLVGYTF. CDR3 sequence (DNA): TGTGCCAGCAGTTGGACAGGTTTGGTTGGCTACACCTTC.

The chain combines TRBV6-2 or TRBV6-3 with TRBJ2-4, with TRBD1 matching 7 bases. Looked up from germline, CDR1 is MNHEY and CDR2 is SVGEGT. Germline trimming cut 2 bases from V and 3 bases from J; bases unmatched to any gene: 7. The CDR3 loop spans 16 amino acids. The CDR3 here is CASSYPGTAVKNIQYF. CDR3 nucleotide sequence: TGTGCCAGCAGTTACCCCGGGACAGCGGTCAAAAACATTCAGTACTTC.

The V and J genes are TRBV15 and TRBJ2-2, with 15 bases aligning to TRBD2. CDR3 length equals 20 residues. Losses at the gene ends were 3 bases for V and 6 bases for J; bases not matched to a gene: 14. Germline-derived CDR1 and CDR2 are LNHNV and YYDKDF (reference sequence). The CDR3 DNA follows: TGTGCCACCAGCAGCTCCCAGGGGGGACTAGCGGGGGGCGGGGCCGGGGAGCTGTTTTTT. It is translated as CATSSSQGGLAGGGAGELFF.

This chain joins TRBV14 and TRBJ2-4; the D gene could be TRBD1 or TRBD2 (5 bases each). The CDR3 is 17 residues long. V gave up 2 bases and J gave up 8 bases, with 22 bases separating them. Looked up from germline, CDR1 is SGHDN and CDR2 is FVKESK. In DNA form, the CDR3 reads TGTGCCAGCAGCCAATCCAACCGGGACCCCGGGGTAGACATTCAGTACTTC. It encodes CASSQSNRDPGVDIQYF.

The chain links TRBV27 to TRBJ2-3, with 7 bases that match TRBD1. Germline V gene lookup returns CDR1 MNHEY and CDR2 SMNVEV (reference sequence). V dropped 3 bases and J dropped 1; count of bases not matched to a gene: 10. The CDR3 runs to 17 residues. The CDR3: CASSLAVSGGRTDTQYF. For the CDR3, the DNA is TGTGCCAGCAGTTTGGCCGTATCAGGGGGTCGCACAGATACGCAGTATTTT.

J is TRBJ2-3 and V is TRBV4-1, with no clear D. The V and J ends lost 0 bases and 4 bases respectively, with 5 bases between them. The CDR3 length is 13 residues. Germline CDR1 is MGHRA and CDR2 is YSYEKL. This CDR3 reads CASSQESPDTQYF. CDR3 in DNA: TGCGCCAGCAGCCAAGAGAGCCCAGATACGCAGTATTTT.

V and J are TRBV5-4 and TRBJ1-2, with D perhaps matching TRBD1 (5 bases). The CDR3 has 14 amino acids. Germline lookup yields CDR1 SGHNT and CDR2 YYREEE (reference sequence). The V end lost 6 bases, the J end lost 3 bases, and 15 bases lay between the germline ends. The chain's CDR3 is CASINHGGDYGYTF. In DNA, the CDR3 is TGTGCCAGCATCAACCACGGAGGGGACTATGGCTACACCTTC.

The V and J genes are TRBV6-1 and TRBJ2-5; the D gene could be TRBD1 or TRBD2 (5 bases each). Germline values: CDR1 MNHNS, CDR2 SASEGT. The CDR3 has 13 amino acids. The ends were cut back, 10 bases at V and 5 bases at J, with 17 bases in the middle. The CDR3 reads CATYLFRGETQYF. CDR3 in DNA: TGTGCCACCTACCTCTTTCGGGGCGAGACCCAGTACTTC.

V is TRBV5-4 and J is TRBJ1-2; maybe TRBD1 (5 bases). Trimming cost V 7 bases and J 5 bases, with 21 bases left between them. The germline V gene encodes CDR1 SGHNT and CDR2 YYREEE (reference sequence). This CDR3 has 15 amino acids. CDR3 loop: CASARGGIGEYGYTF. Here the CDR3 DNA reads TGTGCCAGCGCCCGGGGGGGAATAGGGGAATATGGCTACACCTTC.

This clonotype was seen only a few times. The rearrangement joins TRBV7-9 to TRBJ1-4, with 7 bases matching TRBD1. This CDR3 spans 15 amino acids. Trimming at V came to 4 bases and at J to 7 bases, leaving 9 bases not matched to a gene. Germline V gene sequence: CDR1 SEHNR, CDR2 FQNEAQ (reference sequence). The CDR3 here is CASSSPGQSPEKLFF. The CDR3 region has the DNA TGTGCCAGCAGCTCACCGGGACAGAGTCCTGAAAAACTGTTTTTT.

This clonotype was seen at least ten times. This chain joins TRBV7-8 and TRBJ1-2, with D perhaps TRBD1 (5 bases). The CDR3 sequence is 16 residues long. Between the trimmed V and J ends, which lost 5 bases and 2 bases, there was a span of 18 bases. Germline loops: CDR1 SGHVS, CDR2 FQNEAQ. CDR3: CASSVEGTAVNYGYTF. The CDR3 DNA is TGTGCCAGCAGCGTCGAAGGGACCGCAGTAAACTATGGCTACACCTTC.

Only a few counts were recorded for this clonotype. This sequence joins TRBV6-5 and TRBJ2-3; 14 nucleotides match TRBD2. V lost 6 bases to trimming and J lost 2 bases; unmatched junction nucleotides: 13. The CDR3 is made up of 19 amino acids. Germline-derived CDR1 and CDR2 are MNHEY and SVGAGI. For the CDR3, the DNA is TGTGCCAGCAGCAAGGGACTAGCGGGGGCCCGACTATACACAGATACGCAGTATTTT. Translating it yields CASSKGLAGARLYTDTQYF.

This rearrangement joins TRBV6-5 to TRBJ2-5; 12 nucleotides agree with TRBD2. V lost 5 bases to trimming and J lost 0 bases; unmatched junction nucleotides: 1. There are 15 residues in the CDR3. The germline CDR1 and CDR2 sequences are MNHEY and SVGAGI. The CDR3 region has the DNA TGTGCCAGCAGTAGACTAGCGGGGGACCAAGAGACCCAGTACTTC. This gives the protein CASSRLAGDQETQYF.

The sample holds a few counts of this clonotype. The chain links TRBV27 to TRBJ2-1, with D tentatively TRBD2 (6 bases). Germline V lookup: CDR1 MNHEY, CDR2 SMNVEV (reference sequence). The CDR3 has 14 amino acids. Trimming shortened V by 7 bases and J by 0 bases, and 10 bases separated the two germline ends. This CDR3 is CASKEGSSYNEQFF. CDR3 DNA: TGTGCCAGCAAGGAGGGGAGCTCCTACAATGAGCAGTTCTTC.

This clonotype appeared many times. V and J are TRBV7-2 and TRBJ2-4; D possibly uses TRBD1 or TRBD2 (6 bases each). The V gene lost 4 bases and the J gene lost 0 bases, with 25 bases spanning the gap. Germline CDR1 is SGHTA and CDR2 is FQGNSA. There are 20 residues in the CDR3. The CDR3: CASSSPVGGPYSLAKNIQYF. DNA of the CDR3: TGTGCCAGCAGCTCCCCCGTCGGGGGCCCTTATTCCCTAGCCAAAAACATTCAGTACTTC.

This clonotype was observed a handful of times. The chain recombines TRBV11-2 with TRBJ1-6; 7 nucleotides align to TRBD1. V lost 0 bases, J lost 5 bases, and 4 bases stayed unmatched. This CDR3 region has 16 residues. Germline values: CDR1 SGHAT, CDR2 FQNNGV. The CDR3 loop reads CASSLDGQVNNSPLHF. The CDR3 bases are TGTGCCAGCAGCTTAGATGGACAGGTGAATAATTCACCCCTCCACTTT.

The DNA of the CDR3 is TGTGCCAGCAGTTTTCTGAGTGTAGGGGGCGCGTCTGAGGATGGCTACACCTTC. As protein: CASSFLSVGGASEDGYTF. The chain links TRBV28 to TRBJ1-2; 7 bases are shared with TRBD1. Germline V CDR1 and CDR2: MDHEN, SYDVKM. This CDR3 is built from 18 residues. V lost 3 bases to trimming and J lost 6 bases; unmatched junction nucleotides: 19.

This clonotype was found a few times. This rearrangement joins TRBV5-4 to TRBJ2-1; 9 bases are shared with TRBD1. CDR1 is SGHNT and CDR2 is YYREEE in the germline V gene (reference sequence). With V trimmed by 3 bases and J by 9 bases, 10 bases remained unmatched. CDR3 length equals 15 residues. DNA of the CDR3: TGTGCCAGCAGCTGGCCGGGACAGGGTATCGGTGAGCAGTTCTTC. As protein: CASSWPGQGIGEQFF.